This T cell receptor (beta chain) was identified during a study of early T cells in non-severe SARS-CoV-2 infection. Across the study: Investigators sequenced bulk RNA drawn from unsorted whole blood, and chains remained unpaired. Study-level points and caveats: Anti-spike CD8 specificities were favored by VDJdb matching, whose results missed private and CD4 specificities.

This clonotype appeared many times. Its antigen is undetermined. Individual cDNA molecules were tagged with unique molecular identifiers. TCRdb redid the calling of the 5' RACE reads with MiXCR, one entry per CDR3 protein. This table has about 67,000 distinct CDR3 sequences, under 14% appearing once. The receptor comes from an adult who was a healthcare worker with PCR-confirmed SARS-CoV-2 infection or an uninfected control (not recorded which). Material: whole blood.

CDR3 region: CASSESHEGTQYF. The CDR3 DNA follows: TGTGCCAGCAGTGAATCACACGAGGGGACGCAGTATTTT. The chain joins TRBV2 to TRBJ2-3; D is possibly TRBD1 or TRBD2 (5 bases each). Germline assignment: CDR1 SNHLY and CDR2 FYNNEI. The CDR3 spans 13 residues. V lost 2 bases, J lost 9 bases, and 12 bases lay in between.